These T cell receptor beta chains were read from a single sample in a study of beta chain features in type 1 diabetes. Sequencing used immunoSEQ multiplex PCR; TCRdb keeps in-frame clones, though not all of them. The table shows more than 250,000 clones, with about 15% occurring only once. Sequenced material: naive CD4+ T cells from blood. These TCRs come from a man between 18 and 29 years old with type 1 diabetes. Both conserved end residues are part of each CDR3. A D gene is named only where the DNA matches it firmly. The size entry is marked missing in some rows and otherwise reads once, few, many or a size class.

>-|TRBV2|TRBJ1-1|-
TGTGCCAGCAGTGAAAGGGGGACTGAAGCTTTCTTT
CASSERGTEAFF
>-|TRBV19|TRBJ2-3|TRBD2
TGTGCCAGTAGTAGGACTAGCGGGTCTAGCACAGATACGCAGTATTTT
CASSRTSGSSTDTQYF
>few|TRBV6-5|TRBJ2-3|TRBD1
TGTGCCAGCAGTCGGACAGGGAGAACAGATACGCAGTATTTT
CASSRTGRTDTQYF
>-|TRBV18|TRBJ2-5|-
TGTGCCAGCTCACCAAGCAGGAGCAGGGAGGAGCAGTACTTC
CASSPSRSREEQYF
>few|TRBV15|TRBJ1-1|TRBD1
TGTGCCACCAGCAGAGGAAGGGGGCTGAGAACTGAAGCTTTCTTT
CATSRGRGLRTEAFF
>few|TRBV6-5|TRBJ2-7|-
TGTGCCAGCAGTTACTCGACTTTCAGGGGAGGGGACGAGCAGTACTTC
CASSYSTFRGGDEQYF
>-|TRBV15|TRBJ2-5|-
TGTGCCACCAGCAGAGATGGTCGAGGGGGGGGTCCGTACCAAGAGACCCAGTACTTC
CATSRDGRGGGPYQETQYF
>-|TRBV7-9|TRBJ1-4|-
TGTGCCAGCAGCCCGCGGCCTAATGAAAAACTGTTTTTT
CASSPRPNEKLFF
>few|TRBV7-2|TRBJ2-3|-
TGTGCCAGCAGCTTAGTCGGGGATCGCACAGATACGCAGTATTTT
CASSLVGDRTDTQYF
>-|TRBV9|TRBJ2-7|TRBD2
TGTGCCAGCAGCGCTCAAGCCACTAGCGGACGCTACGAGCAGTACTTC
CASSAQATSGRYEQYF
>few|TRBV19|TRBJ1-2|-
TGTGCCAGTAGTATAGGGTGGGGCCCACCGCCCTATGGCTACACCTTC
CASSIGWGPPPYGYTF
>few|TRBV28|TRBJ2-7|-
TGTGCCAGCAGTGAAACATCGTACGAGCAGTACTTC
CASSETSYEQYF
>-|TRBV7-9|TRBJ1-2|-
TGTGCCAGCAGCCCCAGACAGCTCTATGGCTACACCTTC
CASSPRQLYGYTF
>-|TRBV28|TRBJ1-5|-
TGTGCCAGCACTGAGAGCAATCAGCCCCAGCATTTT
CASTESNQPQHF
>-|TRBV9|TRBJ2-7|-
TGTGCCAGCAGCCGGACCTCGCCCAGCGGGTCTTCCTACGAGCAGTACTTC
CASSRTSPSGSSYEQYF
>-|TRBV6-4|TRBJ2-1|TRBD2
TGTGCCAGCAGTGACTCTGCGGGAGATTCCTACAATGAGCAGTTCTTC
CASSDSAGDSYNEQFF
>few|TRBV30|TRBJ2-7|-
TGTGCCTGGAGTGCGAACGGGACACCCCACGAGCAGTACTTC
CAWSANGTPHEQYF
>few|TRBV6-6|TRBJ1-3|TRBD1
TGTGCCAGCTGGGGACAGGGAGGAAACACCATATATTTT
CASWGQGGNTIYF
>few|TRBV7-2|TRBJ1-5|-
TGTGCCAGCCACAGGGATAGCAATCAGCCCCAGCATTTT
CASHRDSNQPQHF
>few|TRBV5-4|TRBJ2-1|-
TGTGCCAGCAGCTTGGCCCCGGTGGGGCCCGACAATGAGCAGTTCTTC
CASSLAPVGPDNEQFF
>few|TRBV28|TRBJ2-1|TRBD1
TGTGCCAGCAGTTTATACAGGGGGCGCTCCTACAATGAGCAGTTCTTC
CASSLYRGRSYNEQFF
>-|TRBV7-9|TRBJ2-3|-
TGTGCCAGCAGCTCGGGACTTGGGGCCCAAGATACGCAGTATTTT
CASSSGLGAQDTQYF
>-|TRBV28|TRBJ2-2|-
TGTGCCAGCAGTTTATTGTTTCGGGGAAGCACCGGGGAGCTGTTTTTT
CASSLLFRGSTGELFF
>-|TRBV4-3|TRBJ1-1|-
TGCGCCAGCAGCCAAGTAGGAAGCGGACGGAACACTGAAGCTTTCTTT
CASSQVGSGRNTEAFF
>few|TRBV19|TRBJ1-2|TRBD1
TGTGCCAGTACCGGGGACAGGGGGCGAGGCTACACCTTC
CASTGDRGRGYTF
>few|TRBV23-1|TRBJ2-7|TRBD1
TGCGCCAGCAGTCAGAACGACAGGGATACTTACGAGCAGTACTTC
CASSQNDRDTYEQYF
>few|TRBV5-6|TRBJ2-6|TRBD1
TGTGCCAGCCGGCTTGGGACAGGGCTGTCTGGGGCCAACGTCCTGACTTTC
CASRLGTGLSGANVLTF
>-|TRBV6-4|TRBJ2-5|TRBD2
TGTGCCAGCAGTCCATGGACTAGTGGCGAAGAGACCCAGTACTTC
CASSPWTSGEETQYF
>-|TRBV5-1|TRBJ2-5|-
TGCGCCAGCAGTCCCGGGTGGGGCTCGGAGACCCAGTACTTC
CASSPGWGSETQYF
>few|TRBV29-1|TRBJ2-5|TRBD2
TGCAGCGTTGAACCGACTAGCCGAGAGACCCAGTACTTC
CSVEPTSRETQYF
>-|TRBV5-1|TRBJ1-1|TRBD1
TGCGCCAGCAGTTACGGACAGGGAAGGACTGAAGCTTTCTTT
CASSYGQGRTEAFF
>-|TRBV7-2|TRBJ2-5|TRBD2
TGTGCCAGCAGCTCCCAGCGGGGGGGGAAAGAGACCCAGTACTTC
CASSSQRGGKETQYF
>-|TRBV19|TRBJ2-5|-
TGTGCCAGTAGTATAGATCGGCGGAGACAAGAGACCCAGTACTTC
CASSIDRRRQETQYF
>few|TRBV2|TRBJ2-5|-
TGTGCCAGCAGCTCGGAGACCCAGTACTTC
CASSSETQYF
>few|TRBV23-1|TRBJ1-2|-
TGCGCCAGCAGTCAGTCGAACAGGCCTAACTATGGCTACACCTTC
CASSQSNRPNYGYTF
>few|TRBV29-1|TRBJ1-1|-
TGCAGCGTATCCCCACCCGAGGCGGGGAACACTGAAGCTTTCTTT
CSVSPPEAGNTEAFF
>few|TRBV4-3|TRBJ1-4|-
TGCGCCAGCAGCCAAGCGGGAGGGTTTGGGGGAAAACTGTTTTTT
CASSQAGGFGGKLFF
>-|TRBV19|TRBJ1-5|-
TGTGCCAGTACTAGGAGGGCGGGTCAGCCCCAGCATTTT
CASTRRAGQPQHF
>-|TRBV2|TRBJ1-2|-
TGTGCCACCTTAACTCCGGGACACGGAAGTGGGGGCTACACCTTC
CATLTPGHGSGGYTF
>-|TRBV4-2|TRBJ2-1|TRBD2
TGTGCCAGCAGCCAAGAGGTGTTCGGCGGGGGCTCCTACAATGAGCAGTTCTTC
CASSQEVFGGGSYNEQFF
>few|TRBV25-1|TRBJ1-1|-
TGTGCCAGCAGGGGGGAGTGGGACTCCCGAGGGGCTTTCTTT
CASRGEWDSRGAFF
>-|TRBV5-1|TRBJ2-5|-
TGCGCCAGCAACCCCAGATCGGGAGCCCAAGAGACCCAGTACTTC
CASNPRSGAQETQYF
>few|TRBV9|TRBJ2-5|-
TGTGCCAGCAGCCAGGGGGGCGAGACCCAGTACTTC
CASSQGGETQYF
>-|TRBV11-2|TRBJ2-7|TRBD1
TGTGCCAGCAGCTCGGACAGGGGCTACGAGCAGTACTTC
CASSSDRGYEQYF
>-|TRBV15|TRBJ2-2|TRBD2
TGTGCCACCAGCAGAGCTTTCCGACTAGCGGGAAAGATGACGGTGAAGTACACCGGGGAGCTGTTTTTT
CATSRAFRLAGKMTVKYTGELFF
>few|TRBV11-2|TRBJ2-2|-
TGTGCCAGCAGCTTCTCCGCAGGGTTTACCGGGGAGCTGTTTTTT
CASSFSAGFTGELFF
>-|TRBV6-6|TRBJ1-2|TRBD1
TGTGCCAGCAGCAAGGGACAGGTTAACTATGGCTACACCTTC
CASSKGQVNYGYTF
>-|TRBV5-1|TRBJ2-7|-
TGCGCCAGCAGCTTGGGGACACGGGCAGAGCCCTACGAGCAGTACTTC
CASSLGTRAEPYEQYF
>few|TRBV11-2|TRBJ1-6|-
TGTGCCAGCACATTCAAACCGGGTTCCTATAATTCACCCCTCCACTTT
CASTFKPGSYNSPLHF
>few|TRBV14|TRBJ2-7|-
TGTGCCAGCAGCCCTCTACACAGGGCTAGGTCCTGGGAGCAGTACTTC
CASSPLHRARSWEQYF
>few|TRBV13|TRBJ1-3|-
TGTGCCAGCAGCTTACAGGGAAACACCATATATTTT
CASSLQGNTIYF